What follows are 2 T cell receptor beta chains derived from one specimen sequenced in a study of T cell responses to AZD1222 COVID-19 vaccine. Using immunoSEQ multiplex PCR, the repertoire was profiled, and TCRdb retains in-frame clones only, with some absent. This sample has 150,000 or so clones, with about 93% found just once. The specimen comprised peripheral blood, sampled on day 0 of AZD1222 vaccination. The receptors stem from an adult in good health.

The chain couples TRBV10-3 to TRBJ1-2; no reliable D call. Germline lookup yields CDR1 ENHRY and CDR2 SYGVKD. Trimming left V 4 bases short and J 3 bases short, with 9 bases between. This CDR3 region has 13 residues. This CDR3 reads CAISARTDYGYTF. The CDR3 DNA is TGTGCCATCAGTGCCCGGACGGACTATGGCTACACCTTC.

The genes are TRBV2 and TRBJ1-3, with 8 bases that match TRBD1. V was pared by 6 bases and J by 3 bases, with 7 bases of the junction left unmatched. The CDR3 is 15 residues long. The V gene's germline CDR1 is SNHLY and CDR2 FYNNEI. The DNA of the CDR3 is TGTGCCAGCAGGGGGGGGACAGGAGTTGGAAACACCATATATTTT. As protein: CASRGGTGVGNTIYF.